This TCR beta chain was identified in a study of blood T cell repertoires in COVID-19. Only in-frame clones appear in the TCRdb table, and some are missing; sequencing was by immunoSEQ multiplex PCR. The sample includes more than 250,000 clones, 85% to 90% of them seen just once. The length of the CDR3 is 13 residues. The germline V and J ends were trimmed by 6 bases and 0 bases, with 9 bases remaining between them. Per germline, CDR1 LGHNT and CDR2 FRNRAP. Sequences were obtained from peripheral blood. The rearrangement uses TRBV12-5 and TRBJ2-7, with unresolved D. This TCR derives from a woman in her forties or fifties with COVID-19, enrolled during active disease. Here the CDR3 reads CASGTMSSYEQYF. CDR3 in DNA: TGTGCTAGTGGGACAATGAGCTCCTACGAGCAGTACTTC.